One and the same sample provided the 19 T cell receptor beta chains below, sequenced in a study of identical twins. TCRdb used MiXCR to reprocess the 5' RACE reads, holding one entry per CDR3 protein. The data contain a few hundred thousand distinct CDR3 sequences, 7.5% to 10% of them seen just once; the ten biggest clones take up around 3.1%. The same sample was also studied in work on yellow fever vaccine responses in identical twins.

Sequencing used PBMCs. These receptor sequences come from a young woman in good health.

The gene calls are TRBV18 and TRBJ2-2, with 9 bases identical to TRBD2. After removal of 3 bases from V and 1 base from J, the junction contained 15 bases not matched to a gene. Germline V CDR1 and CDR2: KGHSH, LQKENI. This CDR3 is 20 amino acids long. This CDR3 reads CASSPTSLAGLPQNTGELFF. In nucleotides, the CDR3 is TGTGCCAGCTCACCGACCTCGCTAGCGGGACTGCCTCAGAACACCGGGGAGCTGTTTTTT.

The table lists this clonotype with many counts. The chain uses TRBV20-1 and TRBJ2-4; a possible D gene is TRBD2 (5 bases). Per germline, CDR1 DFQATT and CDR2 SNEGSKA (reference sequence). Trimming pared 1 base from V and 8 bases from J, leaving 12 bases between. This CDR3 has 13 amino acids. CDR3 in amino acids: CSARGRGLDIQYF. The CDR3 bases are TGCAGTGCTAGAGGCCGCGGGCTGGACATTCAGTACTTC.

This clonotype was counted between two and nine times. The chain links TRBV2 to TRBJ2-3; D is possibly TRBD2 (6 bases). V was cut by 6 bases and J by 4 bases, with 17 bases left in between. The CDR3 runs to 15 residues. Germline values: CDR1 SNHLY, CDR2 FYNNEI. CDR3 DNA: TGTGCCAGCAGGCCGACTAGTTTTGACGCAGATACGCAGTATTTT. Translating gives CASRPTSFDADTQYF.

This clonotype was found a few times. This chain uses TRBV30 with TRBJ2-3, with a tentative D call TRBD1 (6 bases). V was trimmed by 0 bases and J by 4 bases, leaving 17 bases between them. The CDR3 length is 16 residues. From germline, CDR1 is GTSNPN and CDR2 SVGIG (reference sequence). This CDR3 reads CAWSVQGPGVADTQYF. The DNA for the CDR3 is TGTGCCTGGAGTGTACAGGGCCCTGGCGTGGCAGATACGCAGTATTTT.

This clonotype was observed a handful of times. The chain carries TRBV11-2 and TRBJ2-7; TRBD2 matches at 14 bases. The V and J ends lost 4 bases and 5 bases, in that order; junction bases with no gene match: 16. Germline values: CDR1 SGHAT, CDR2 FQNNGV. The CDR3 covers 19 residues. CDR3 sequence reads: CASSSLTSGRALGTHEQYF. CDR3 DNA sequence: TGTGCCAGCAGCTCCTTGACTAGCGGGAGGGCCCTCGGTACCCACGAGCAGTACTTC.

Many counts were recorded for this clonotype. The rearrangement uses TRBV9 and TRBJ2-2; TRBD1 matches at 10 bases. V trimming: 4 bases; J trimming: 6 bases; junction bases outside the gene matches: 6. The germline V gene encodes CDR1 SGDLS and CDR2 YYNGEE. The CDR3 runs 15 residues. CDR3 sequence: CASSPTDRGAGELFF. CDR3 in DNA: TGTGCCAGCAGCCCGACGGACAGGGGGGCCGGGGAGCTGTTTTTT.

A few counts support this clonotype. CDR3 coding DNA: TGTGCCAGCAGTTACTGGGGTAGCGGGAGCGAAGAGACCCAGTACTTC. Amino acid sequence: CASSYWGSGSEETQYF. The V gene is TRBV6-2 or TRBV6-3, the J gene TRBJ2-5; TRBD2 aligns across 9 bases. V lost 1 base and J lost 3; bases outside the gene matches: 6. The CDR3 is made up of 16 amino acids. Germline CDR1 is MNHEY and CDR2 is SVGEGT.

This clonotype showed up many times. In DNA form, the CDR3 reads TGTGCCAGCAGCCTCCGGGATCGCTACGAGCAGTACTTC. It encodes CASSLRDRYEQYF. The chain uses TRBV6-2 or TRBV6-3 and TRBJ2-7; possible D gene TRBD2, 5 bases. Trimming took off 6 bases at V and 3 bases at J, with 12 bases between the two ends. CDR3 length: 13 amino acids. CDR1 and CDR2 from the germline V gene are MNHEY and SVGEGT.

The chain carries TRBV5-3 and TRBJ2-1; TRBD2 matches 7 bases. TRBV5-3 is treated as an ORF (open reading frame) with a function not yet certain. V lost 6 bases, J lost 8 bases, and 23 bases stayed unmatched. The CDR3 has 18 residues. The CDR3 region has the DNA TGTGCCAGAACCAAAACGCAGACGGGAGGATTAGGTACCGATGAGCAGTTCTTC. It codes for CARTKTQTGGLGTDEQFF.

Many counts were recorded for this clonotype. The V call is TRBV29-1, the J call TRBJ2-7, with D unclear. The germline CDR1 and CDR2 sequences are SQVTM and ANQGSEA. The CDR3 runs to 13 residues. The ends were cut back, 4 bases at V and 1 base at J, with 11 bases in the middle. The CDR3 here is CSVAGLSSYEQYF. The CDR3 nucleotides read TGCAGCGTTGCCGGGTTGTCATCCTACGAGCAGTACTTC.

The CDR3 is CASSLYNLGEQYF. The DNA for the CDR3 is TGTGCCAGCAGTTTATATAACCTGGGGGAGCAGTACTTC. This chain joins TRBV27 and TRBJ2-7; D is unclear. CDR1 and CDR2 (germline): MNHEY, SMNVEV (reference sequence). The CDR3 loop spans 13 amino acids. V lost 1 base to trimming and J lost 7 bases, with 11 bases between them.

This clonotype was observed a handful of times. In DNA, the CDR3 is TGTGCCAGCAGCACATCAATAGGGTGGGATGAGCAGTTCTTC. Protein sequence: CASSTSIGWDEQFF. The chain carries TRBV11-2 and TRBJ2-1; D gene ambiguous. V was shortened by 5 bases and J by 8 bases, with 16 bases between the two germline ends. CDR3 length equals 14 residues. Per germline, CDR1 SGHAT and CDR2 FQNNGV.

This clonotype has just a few counts. This chain links TRBV10-3 with TRBJ1-3; no definite D call. The V gene lost 7 bases and the J gene lost 0 bases, with 4 bases spanning the gap. Germline-derived CDR1 and CDR2 are ENHRY and SYGVKD. The CDR3 spans 12 residues. As DNA, the CDR3 is TGTGCCATCAAGAACTCTGGAAACACCATATATTTT. The encoded protein is CAIKNSGNTIYF.

The chain couples TRBV12-3 or TRBV12-4 to TRBJ2-6, with D maybe TRBD2 (7 bases). The CDR3 loop spans 19 amino acids. The V and J ends lost 10 bases and 0 bases respectively, with 25 bases between them. CDR3 DNA: TGTGCCATCTGTCGGTCCCAAAGGGGGGGGAGCTCTGGGGCCAACGTCCTGACTTTC. It translates to CAICRSQRGGSSGANVLTF.

This chain uses TRBV12-3 or TRBV12-4 with TRBJ2-1, with D possibly matching TRBD2 (6 bases). CDR3 length: 14 amino acids. Deletions cut 6 bases from V and 3 bases from J, with 12 bases between. CDR3 loop: CASSHSGSYNEQFF. CDR3 bases: TGTGCCAGCAGCCATAGCGGAAGCTACAATGAGCAGTTCTTC.

This clonotype was observed many times. The V call is TRBV12-3 or TRBV12-4, the J call TRBJ2-7, with 12 positions matching TRBD2. J gave up 4 bases and V 5 bases, and 6 bases lay outside the gene matches. This CDR3 comprises 15 residues. Here the CDR3 DNA reads TGTGCCAGCAGTACGACTAGCGGGAGTTCTTACGAGCAGTACTTC. Translating it yields CASSTTSGSSYEQYF.

This clonotype was counted a few times. This CDR3 reads CASSNRMTTGNTIYF. The CDR3, as DNA: TGTGCCAGCAGCAACAGAATGACAACTGGAAACACCATATATTTT. This chain joins TRBV3-1 and TRBJ1-3; D is undetermined. Germline V gene lookup returns CDR1 LGHDT and CDR2 YNNKEL (reference sequence). V lost 5 bases and J lost 2, with 13 bases in between. CDR3 length: 15 amino acids.

This clonotype was seen at least ten times. The V call is TRBV7-2, the J call TRBJ1-5; D not certain. Trimming took off 5 bases at V and 2 bases at J, with 13 bases between the two ends. The CDR3 extends over 15 amino acids. In germline, CDR1 is SGHTA, CDR2 FQGNSA. The DNA of the CDR3 is TGTGCCAGCAGCGGACGGACCTCTGGCAATCAGCCCCAGCATTTT. This sequence encodes CASSGRTSGNQPQHF.

The rearrangement uses TRBV18 and TRBJ2-7; D is possibly TRBD1 (5 bases). Germline V gives CDR1 KGHSH, CDR2 LQKENI. The CDR3 has 14 residues. V was clipped by 3 bases and J by 2 bases, with 11 bases between them. The CDR3: CASSPDRQTYEQYF. The CDR3, as DNA: TGTGCCAGCTCACCCGACCGACAGACCTACGAGCAGTACTTC.